The rows below give T cell receptor beta chains drawn from one sample of a study of shared clonotypes between healthy human individuals. Sequenced by immunoSEQ multiplex PCR; TCRdb stores in-frame clones only, minus some. The sample holds around 2,000,000 clones, about 93% seen once. Sequences were obtained from naive CD8+ T cells from PBMCs. These TCRs come from a man between 18 and 29 years old in good health. Some clones in this sample may be carry-over from other donors' samples. Each CDR3 is given with its conserved first and last residue. Each record gives: D gene, V gene, J gene, clone size, CDR3 protein, CDR3 DNA. The D gene is left open where the match is weak. A clone size is listed for some rows: how often the clone was seen (once, few, many), or a class if it is expanded.

d_gene: NA
v_gene: TRBV13
j_gene: TRBJ1-2
abundance: NA
CDR3aa: CASSLIQSANYGYTF
CDR3nt: TGTGCCAGCAGCTTAATACAGTCCGCTAACTATGGCTACACCTTC

d_gene: NA
v_gene: TRBV19
j_gene: TRBJ2-7
abundance: NA
CDR3aa: CARSRTPSSYEQYF
CDR3nt: TGTGCCAGAAGTAGGACACCGAGCTCCTACGAGCAGTACTTC

d_gene: NA
v_gene: TRBV18
j_gene: TRBJ1-4
abundance: NA
CDR3aa: CASSTLGRITNEKLFF
CDR3nt: TGTGCCAGCTCAACCTTAGGGAGAATAACTAATGAAAAACTGTTTTTT

d_gene: NA
v_gene: TRBV25-1
j_gene: TRBJ2-7
abundance: NA
CDR3aa: CASSDGYYEQYF
CDR3nt: TGTGCCAGCAGTGATGGGTACTACGAGCAGTACTTC

d_gene: NA
v_gene: TRBV7-7
j_gene: TRBJ2-7
abundance: NA
CDR3aa: CASSLAARETPLADPYEQYF
CDR3nt: TGTGCCAGCAGCTTAGCTGCCAGGGAAACACCCCTAGCCGATCCCTACGAGCAGTACTTC

d_gene: TRBD2
v_gene: TRBV12-5
j_gene: TRBJ2-5
abundance: once
CDR3aa: CASGLLLAGGPSETQYF
CDR3nt: TGTGCTAGTGGTTTATTATTGGCGGGAGGGCCCTCCGAGACCCAGTACTTC

d_gene: NA
v_gene: TRBV2
j_gene: TRBJ1-3
abundance: NA
CDR3aa: CASSRPQGPGNTIYF
CDR3nt: TGTGCCAGCAGCAGACCCCAGGGCCCTGGAAACACCATATATTTT

d_gene: TRBD2
v_gene: TRBV5-1
j_gene: TRBJ2-7
abundance: NA
CDR3aa: CAIRQREVGFYEQYF
CDR3nt: TGCGCCATCAGACAGCGGGAAGTGGGGTTTTACGAGCAGTACTTC

d_gene: TRBD1
v_gene: TRBV27
j_gene: TRBJ1-5
abundance: NA
CDR3aa: CASSLTGEGNQPQHF
CDR3nt: TGTGCCAGCAGCCTTACAGGGGAAGGTAATCAGCCCCAGCATTTT

d_gene: TRBD1
v_gene: TRBV9
j_gene: TRBJ2-1
abundance: NA
CDR3aa: CASSPTGYFNEQFF
CDR3nt: TGTGCCAGCAGCCCGACAGGGTATTTCAATGAGCAGTTCTTC

d_gene: TRBD1
v_gene: TRBV7-8
j_gene: TRBJ1-5
abundance: NA
CDR3aa: CASSLGWTGEQPQHF
CDR3nt: TGTGCCAGCAGCTTAGGTTGGACAGGGGAGCAGCCCCAGCATTTT

d_gene: TRBD2
v_gene: TRBV11-2
j_gene: TRBJ2-1
abundance: NA
CDR3aa: CASSQGLAGSNEQFF
CDR3nt: TGTGCCAGCAGCCAGGGACTAGCGGGATCCAATGAGCAGTTCTTC

d_gene: TRBD2
v_gene: TRBV6-5
j_gene: TRBJ2-7
abundance: NA
CDR3aa: CASRGLAESYEQYF
CDR3nt: TGTGCCAGCAGAGGACTAGCAGAATCCTACGAGCAGTACTTC

d_gene: NA
v_gene: TRBV28
j_gene: TRBJ1-2
abundance: NA
CDR3aa: CASSLDSVKGYTF
CDR3nt: TGTGCCAGCAGTTTGGACAGCGTGAAGGGCTACACCTTC

d_gene: TRBD2
v_gene: TRBV9
j_gene: TRBJ2-5
abundance: once
CDR3aa: CASARGVGQETQYF
CDR3nt: TGTGCCAGCGCTCGGGGGGTTGGCCAAGAGACCCAGTACTTC

d_gene: TRBD2
v_gene: TRBV30
j_gene: TRBJ2-1
abundance: NA
CDR3aa: CAWSVSSGRVNEQFF
CDR3nt: TGTGCCTGGAGTGTATCTAGCGGGAGAGTCAATGAGCAGTTCTTC

d_gene: TRBD2
v_gene: TRBV28
j_gene: TRBJ2-3
abundance: NA
CDR3aa: CASTPGTSGTDTQYF
CDR3nt: TGTGCCAGCACCCCCGGGACTAGCGGCACAGATACGCAGTATTTT

d_gene: NA
v_gene: TRBV9
j_gene: TRBJ1-5
abundance: NA
CDR3aa: CANKIQGGQPQHF
CDR3nt: TGTGCCAACAAAATTCAGGGAGGTCAGCCCCAGCATTTT

d_gene: NA
v_gene: TRBV7-9
j_gene: TRBJ2-7
abundance: NA
CDR3aa: CASSQGGYEQYF
CDR3nt: TGTGCCAGCAGCCAGGGTGGGTACGAGCAGTACTTC

d_gene: NA
v_gene: TRBV19
j_gene: TRBJ2-7
abundance: NA
CDR3aa: CASSTGAGYEQYF
CDR3nt: TGTGCCAGTAGTACAGGGGCAGGATACGAGCAGTACTTC

d_gene: NA
v_gene: TRBV19
j_gene: TRBJ2-5
abundance: NA
CDR3aa: CASSPPPQTSLQETQYF
CDR3nt: TGTGCCAGTAGTCCCCCCCCACAGACGAGTTTGCAAGAGACCCAGTACTTC

d_gene: NA
v_gene: TRBV7-9
j_gene: TRBJ2-2
abundance: NA
CDR3aa: CASSSGHTNTGELFF
CDR3nt: TGTGCCAGCAGCTCTGGACATACAAACACCGGGGAGCTGTTTTTT

d_gene: NA
v_gene: TRBV5-4
j_gene: TRBJ1-1
abundance: few
CDR3aa: CASSSGRNTEAFF
CDR3nt: TGTGCCAGCAGCTCTGGCAGGAACACTGAAGCTTTCTTT

d_gene: NA
v_gene: TRBV10-3
j_gene: TRBJ2-7
abundance: NA
CDR3aa: CAISEKGDTIYEQYF
CDR3nt: TGTGCCATCAGTGAGAAAGGGGACACAATATACGAGCAGTACTTC

d_gene: NA
v_gene: TRBV5-1
j_gene: TRBJ2-2
abundance: NA
CDR3aa: CASSLRQINTGELFF
CDR3nt: TGCGCCAGCAGCTTGCGACAGATTAACACCGGGGAGCTGTTTTTT

d_gene: TRBD2
v_gene: TRBV27
j_gene: TRBJ2-3
abundance: NA
CDR3aa: CAVLAGGPDTQYF
CDR3nt: TGTGCCGTTCTAGCGGGAGGCCCAGATACGCAGTATTTT

d_gene: TRBD1
v_gene: TRBV18
j_gene: TRBJ1-2
abundance: once
CDR3aa: CASSPDRTGGAGVQSGYTF
CDR3nt: TGTGCCAGCTCACCAGATCGGACAGGGGGCGCCGGGGTCCAATCAGGCTACACCTTC

d_gene: NA
v_gene: TRBV9
j_gene: TRBJ1-3
abundance: NA
CDR3aa: CASSVGDVGNTIYF
CDR3nt: TGTGCCAGCAGCGTAGGAGACGTTGGAAACACCATATATTTT

d_gene: NA
v_gene: TRBV4-2
j_gene: TRBJ2-3
abundance: NA
CDR3aa: CASSPAATRADTQYF
CDR3nt: TGTGCCAGCAGCCCTGCGGCAACCAGGGCAGATACGCAGTATTTT

d_gene: NA
v_gene: TRBV9
j_gene: TRBJ2-3
abundance: NA
CDR3aa: CASSIDRELGTDTQYF
CDR3nt: TGTGCCAGCAGCATTGATCGGGAGTTGGGTACAGATACGCAGTATTTT

d_gene: NA
v_gene: TRBV5-6
j_gene: TRBJ2-7
abundance: NA
CDR3aa: CASSLSPGHYEQYF
CDR3nt: TGTGCCAGCAGCTTGAGCCCTGGGCACTACGAGCAGTACTTC

d_gene: TRBD1
v_gene: TRBV28
j_gene: TRBJ1-4
abundance: NA
CDR3aa: CAAVSRGRQATNEKLFF
CDR3nt: TGTGCCGCCGTTAGCAGGGGGCGTCAAGCAACTAATGAAAAACTGTTTTTT

d_gene: NA
v_gene: TRBV27
j_gene: TRBJ1-2
abundance: NA
CDR3aa: CASSPSFNYGYTF
CDR3nt: TGTGCCAGCAGTCCGTCTTTTAACTATGGCTACACCTTC

d_gene: TRBD1
v_gene: TRBV11-2
j_gene: TRBJ1-2
abundance: NA
CDR3aa: CASSSDRANYGYTF
CDR3nt: TGTGCCAGCAGCTCGGACAGGGCTAACTATGGCTACACCTTC

d_gene: TRBD2
v_gene: TRBV27
j_gene: TRBJ2-7
abundance: NA
CDR3aa: CASSTLAGGSYEQYF
CDR3nt: TGTGCCAGCAGTACCCTAGCGGGAGGATCCTACGAGCAGTACTTC

d_gene: NA
v_gene: TRBV5-4
j_gene: TRBJ2-1
abundance: NA
CDR3aa: CASSLMTKRYNEQFF
CDR3nt: TGTGCCAGCAGCTTAATGACTAAGCGGTACAATGAGCAGTTCTTC

d_gene: TRBD1
v_gene: TRBV28
j_gene: TRBJ1-2
abundance: NA
CDR3aa: CASTFPGQGDWTLNYGYTF
CDR3nt: TGTGCCAGCACCTTCCCGGGACAGGGGGATTGGACTTTAAACTATGGCTACACCTTC

d_gene: TRBD1
v_gene: TRBV9
j_gene: TRBJ1-3
abundance: NA
CDR3aa: CASSPDRLAGNTIYF
CDR3nt: TGTGCCAGCAGCCCGGACAGGCTCGCCGGAAACACCATATATTTT

d_gene: NA
v_gene: TRBV27
j_gene: TRBJ2-3
abundance: NA
CDR3aa: CASRLRLMGITDTQYF
CDR3nt: TGTGCCAGCCGCTTAAGACTTATGGGAATCACAGATACGCAGTATTTT

d_gene: TRBD2
v_gene: TRBV5-4
j_gene: TRBJ2-7
abundance: NA
CDR3aa: CASSLGTSGKYEQYF
CDR3nt: TGTGCCAGCAGCTTGGGGACTAGCGGGAAATACGAGCAGTACTTC

d_gene: TRBD1
v_gene: TRBV19
j_gene: TRBJ1-3
abundance: NA
CDR3aa: CATRDGPGGGNTIYF
CDR3nt: TGTGCCACCAGAGATGGGCCAGGGGGCGGAAACACCATATATTTT